A selection of T cell receptor beta chains follows, all from one sample in a study of shared clonotypes between healthy human individuals. TCRdb's table, derived via immunoSEQ multiplex PCR, lists solely in-frame clones and lacks some. The data show about 600,000 clones, roughly 98% seen once. Input material: naive CD8+ T cells sorted from blood. These receptors were collected from a man aged 30-40 years in good health. CDR3s include the opening cysteine and the closing phenylalanine or tryptophan. D genes are given only for firm matches. The size field is filled for only some rows; it gives once, few, many or a size class.

v_gene,abundance,j_gene,d_gene,CDR3aa,CDR3nt
TRBV7-6,.,TRBJ2-4,.,CASSLGIEGGAKNIQYF,TGTGCCAGCAGCTTAGGGATAGAGGGGGGAGCCAAAAACATTCAGTACTTC
TRBV27,.,TRBJ1-2,.,CASSQGSGYTF,TGTGCCAGCAGTCAGGGCAGTGGCTACACCTTC
TRBV29-1,once,TRBJ2-1,.,CSVDLGEWDNEQFF,TGCAGCGTTGACTTGGGTGAGTGGGACAATGAGCAGTTCTTC
TRBV11-2,.,TRBJ1-3,.,CASSLNRLGSGNTIYF,TGTGCCAGCAGCTTAAACCGTCTGGGTTCCGGAAACACCATATATTTT
TRBV13,.,TRBJ2-7,TRBD2,CASRSGSNEQYF,TGTGCCAGCAGGAGCGGGAGCAACGAGCAGTACTTC
TRBV27,once,TRBJ2-7,TRBD1,CASSSTGAYEQYF,TGTGCCAGCAGTTCCACAGGGGCCTACGAGCAGTACTTC
TRBV19,.,TRBJ2-7,.,CASSIGDGAYEQYF,TGTGCCAGTAGTATAGGGGACGGAGCCTACGAGCAGTACTTC
TRBV5-6,.,TRBJ2-1,.,CASMIGVGREDEQFF,TGTGCCAGCATGATCGGGGTAGGACGTGAGGATGAGCAGTTCTTC
TRBV5-1,.,TRBJ1-1,.,CASSGGQVGNTEAFF,TGCGCCAGCAGCGGGGGGCAGGTTGGTAACACTGAAGCTTTCTTT
TRBV29-1,.,TRBJ2-7,TRBD1,CSAKGTGGSEQYF,TGCAGCGCAAAGGGGACAGGGGGGAGCGAGCAGTACTTC
TRBV28,.,TRBJ1-1,.,CASTQGAKVEAFF,TGTGCCAGCACCCAAGGGGCGAAGGTAGAAGCTTTCTTT
TRBV29-1,.,TRBJ2-7,TRBD2,CSVVAGGQAYEQYF,TGCAGCGTTGTAGCGGGAGGGCAGGCCTACGAGCAGTACTTC
TRBV6-5,.,TRBJ1-5,.,CASGVGGGQPQHF,TGTGCCAGTGGAGTAGGGGGTGGTCAGCCCCAGCATTTT
TRBV27,.,TRBJ2-6,TRBD1,CASSLYYPPASTGPSGANVLTF,TGTGCCAGCAGTTTATATTATCCCCCCGCCTCGACAGGGCCCTCTGGGGCCAACGTCCTGACTTTC
TRBV14,.,TRBJ2-2,.,CASSQVSDTGELFF,TGTGCCAGCAGCCAAGTATCAGACACCGGGGAGCTGTTTTTT
TRBV5-5,.,TRBJ1-2,TRBD1,CASSLGFRGPNYGYTF,TGTGCCAGCAGCTTGGGTTTTAGGGGGCCGAACTATGGCTACACCTTC
TRBV29-1,.,TRBJ2-1,TRBD2,CSVRTSGIEQFF,TGCAGCGTGAGGACTAGCGGTATTGAGCAGTTCTTC
TRBV19,.,TRBJ1-5,.,CASSLGGYSNQPQHF,TGTGCCAGTAGCCTGGGTGGGTATAGCAATCAGCCCCAGCATTTT
TRBV9,.,TRBJ2-6,.,CASSSEGVARSSGANVLTF,TGTGCCAGCAGCTCAGAGGGGGTGGCACGAAGCTCTGGGGCCAACGTCCTGACTTTC
TRBV27,.,TRBJ2-2,.,CAALSGLPTGELFF,TGTGCCGCCCTGTCGGGACTGCCTACCGGGGAGCTGTTTTTT
TRBV7-6,.,TRBJ1-5,TRBD1,CASSSGPRDSNQPQHF,TGTGCCAGCAGCTCCGGCCCCCGGGACAGTAATCAGCCCCAGCATTTT
TRBV6-5,.,TRBJ1-5,.,CASREYFNSNQPQHF,TGTGCCAGCAGAGAGTACTTCAATAGCAATCAGCCCCAGCATTTT
TRBV7-3,.,TRBJ2-1,TRBD2,CASSPPSGEQFF,TGTGCCAGCAGCCCGCCTAGCGGTGAGCAGTTCTTC
TRBV6-6,.,TRBJ1-1,TRBD1,CASSSRQGAANTEAFF,TGTGCCAGCAGTTCACGACAGGGGGCAGCGAACACTGAAGCTTTCTTT
TRBV29-1,.,TRBJ2-1,.,CSVVGGHEQFF,TGCAGCGTTGTCGGGGGCCATGAGCAGTTCTTC
TRBV7-2,.,TRBJ2-3,TRBD2,CASSSPTSGTDTQYF,TGTGCCAGCAGTTCTCCGACTAGCGGCACAGATACGCAGTATTTT
TRBV6-1,.,TRBJ1-5,.,CASSEVQDSSFQPQHF,TGTGCCAGCAGTGAGGTCCAGGACAGCAGTTTTCAGCCCCAGCATTTT
TRBV6-5,.,TRBJ2-6,.,CASSYFGSGANVLTF,TGTGCCAGCAGTTACTTCGGATCTGGGGCCAACGTCCTGACTTTC
TRBV4-1,.,TRBJ1-1,.,CASSQEWGGGMNTEAFF,TGCGCCAGCAGCCAAGAATGGGGGGGTGGCATGAACACTGAAGCTTTCTTT
TRBV27,.,TRBJ2-7,TRBD2,CASSLGTNYEQYF,TGTGCCAGCAGTTTAGGGACTAACTACGAGCAGTACTTC
TRBV4-3,.,TRBJ2-5,.,CASSLWADQETQYF,TGCGCCAGCAGCCTTTGGGCGGATCAAGAGACCCAGTACTTC
TRBV14,.,TRBJ2-1,.,CASSRSGSIVYNEQFF,TGTGCCAGCAGCCGAAGCGGAAGCATCGTCTACAATGAGCAGTTCTTC
TRBV10-3,.,TRBJ2-7,.,CAISDPGTSYEQYF,TGTGCCATCAGTGACCCTGGGACTTCCTACGAGCAGTACTTC
TRBV7-2,.,TRBJ2-2,.,CASSYPWVDRELFF,TGTGCCAGCAGCTATCCTTGGGTGGACCGGGAGCTGTTTTTT
TRBV2,.,TRBJ1-2,TRBD1,CASSGTGGFGYTF,TGTGCCAGCAGTGGCACAGGGGGCTTTGGCTACACCTTC
TRBV6-5,.,TRBJ2-1,.,CASSPRLVSYNEQFF,TGTGCCAGCAGTCCCAGACTAGTCTCCTACAATGAGCAGTTCTTC
TRBV2,.,TRBJ2-2,.,CASNGDGELFF,TGTGCCAGCAACGGGGACGGGGAGCTGTTTTTT
TRBV28,.,TRBJ1-2,TRBD1,CASSAATGQGPTRYGYTF,TGTGCCAGCAGTGCCGCGACAGGACAGGGACCAACACGCTATGGCTACACCTTC
TRBV5-1,.,TRBJ2-7,.,CASSAQGSTYEQYF,TGCGCCAGCAGCGCCCAGGGATCCACCTACGAGCAGTACTTC
TRBV2,.,TRBJ1-2,TRBD1,CASSESGGANYGYTF,TGTGCCAGCAGTGAATCAGGGGGCGCTAACTATGGCTACACCTTC
TRBV9,.,TRBJ1-4,TRBD1,CASSAEDRYNEKLFF,TGTGCCAGCAGCGCCGAGGACAGGTATAATGAAAAACTGTTTTTT
TRBV7-6,.,TRBJ2-1,TRBD2,CASSSGLAGAIYNEQFF,TGTGCCAGCAGCTCCGGGTTAGCGGGAGCGATCTACAATGAGCAGTTCTTC
TRBV10-2,.,TRBJ2-7,.,CASSNPRGDAYEQYF,TGCGCCAGCAGTAACCCCCGAGGAGACGCCTACGAGCAGTACTTC
TRBV7-9,once,TRBJ2-1,.,CASSLIPAETQALGEQFF,TGTGCCAGCAGCTTGATTCCAGCGGAGACGCAAGCCCTTGGGGAGCAGTTCTTC
TRBV7-9,once,TRBJ2-7,TRBD1,CASSTTGAEGYEQYF,TGTGCCAGCAGCACAACAGGGGCGGAAGGATACGAGCAGTACTTC
TRBV29-1,.,TRBJ2-5,TRBD2,CSARLAGVQETQYF,TGCAGCGCCCGACTAGCGGGAGTCCAAGAGACCCAGTACTTC
TRBV7-2,.,TRBJ2-1,TRBD2,CASSQGLAGVGNEQFF,TGTGCCAGCAGCCAAGGACTAGCGGGAGTAGGGAATGAGCAGTTCTTC
TRBV2,.,TRBJ2-7,TRBD1,CATTGGYVYEQYF,TGTGCAACGACAGGGGGGTACGTCTACGAGCAGTACTTC
TRBV7-9,once,TRBJ1-5,.,CASSFSGRHNQPQHF,TGTGCCAGCAGCTTCAGTGGCAGGCACAATCAGCCCCAGCATTTT
TRBV9,.,TRBJ2-1,.,CASSVIVGGYNEQFF,TGTGCCAGCAGCGTAATCGTGGGAGGCTACAATGAGCAGTTCTTC
TRBV29-1,.,TRBJ2-1,TRBD2,CSVEGRASGHYNEQFF,TGCAGCGTTGAGGGTAGGGCTAGCGGACACTACAATGAGCAGTTCTTC
TRBV9,.,TRBJ1-2,.,CASSVSGGYGYTF,TGTGCCAGCAGCGTATCCGGGGGCTATGGCTACACCTTC
TRBV18,.,TRBJ2-7,.,CASSTSASGALYEQYF,TGTGCCAGCTCAACGTCGGCTTCAGGGGCATTATACGAGCAGTACTTC
TRBV29-1,.,TRBJ2-7,.,CSVTDPLLDEQYF,TGCAGCGTTACAGATCCATTGCTAGATGAGCAGTACTTC
TRBV7-8,.,TRBJ2-7,.,CASSSPTGLAVREQYF,TGTGCCAGCAGCTCACCGACCGGGCTAGCCGTCCGCGAGCAGTACTTC
TRBV29-1,once,TRBJ2-7,TRBD1,CSVGIRGQEQYF,TGCAGCGTTGGGATCAGGGGGCAAGAGCAGTACTTC
TRBV27,.,TRBJ2-1,.,CASSGGDPVVFEQFF,TGTGCCAGCTCGGGCGGGGATCCCGTGGTTTTCGAGCAGTTCTTC
TRBV7-9,once,TRBJ2-1,TRBD2,CASSASGSLSYNEQFF,TGTGCCAGCAGCGCTAGCGGGAGCTTGTCGTACAATGAGCAGTTCTTC
TRBV5-1,.,TRBJ1-1,TRBD1,CASGAQGGRSEAFF,TGCGCCAGCGGCGCTCAGGGGGGACGGAGCGAAGCTTTCTTT